These 22 T cell receptor beta chains originate from one sample sequenced in a study of T cell repertoires in cytomegalovirus infection. One entry per CDR3 protein results from TCRdb running MiXCR on the reads. This sample has about 310,000 distinct CDR3 sequences; around 25% occur once, and the top ten carry about 14%. The antigens for these receptors are not known. The specimen comprised cultured PBMCs, sampled from culture after CMV antigen stimulation. The receptor set was obtained from a human donor in good health (CMV status not recorded). Some clones in this sample may be carry-over from other donors' samples.

The gene calls are TRBV15 and TRBJ1-3; tentatively, D is TRBD1 (5 bases). The CDR3 length is 18 residues. V was trimmed by 0 bases and J by 0 bases, leaving 15 bases between them. Looked up from germline, CDR1 is LNHNV and CDR2 is YYDKDF (reference sequence). The CDR3 region is CATSRDFGTANSGNTIYF. In nucleotides, the CDR3 is TGTGCCACCAGCAGAGATTTCGGGACGGCCAACTCTGGAAACACCATATATTTT.

The chain joins TRBV6-2 or TRBV6-3 to TRBJ2-7; 8 bases match TRBD2. Unmatched junction bases numbered 7, after V lost 5 bases and J lost 4 bases. Germline V gene lookup returns CDR1 MNHEY and CDR2 SVGEGT. The CDR3 length is 14 residues. The CDR3 sequence: CASSAGGKEYEQYV. For the CDR3, the DNA is TGTGCCAGCAGTGCGGGAGGTAAGGAATACGAGCAGTACGTC.

The V gene is TRBV7-9, the J gene TRBJ1-5, with D unresolved. This CDR3 has 20 amino acids. V dropped 1 base and J dropped 2 bases, with 24 bases sitting between them. Germline CDR1 and CDR2: SEHNR and FQNEAQ (reference sequence). CDR3 DNA: TGTGCCAGCAGCTTAGTTTTGGGCAGGACGATATTGTCTGGCAATCAGCCCCAGCATTTT. It specifies CASSLVLGRTILSGNQPQHF.

The chain combines TRBV12-3 or TRBV12-4 with TRBJ2-5, with 7 nucleotides matching TRBD2. The CDR3 runs to 14 residues. V gave up 4 bases and J gave up 1 base; unmatched junction bases: 3. The CDR3, as DNA: TGTGCCAGCAGTTACGGGACTACCCAAGAGACCCAGTACTTC. This codes for CASSYGTTQETQYF.

The chain has TRBV19 and TRBJ1-5; perhaps TRBD1 as D (5 bases). The CDR3 is made up of 16 amino acids. V lost 4 bases and J 1 base, leaving 14 bases between the germline ends. The V gene's germline CDR1 is LNHDA and CDR2 SQIVND (reference sequence). For the CDR3, the DNA is TGTGCCAGTAGTAGAGCCGGGGCTGGCAGCAATCAGCCCCAGCATTTT. Its translation is CASSRAGAGSNQPQHF. Full variable domain (outside the CDR3, taken from reference TRBV19 and TRBJ1-5): DGGITQSPKYLFRKEGQNVTLSCEQNLNHDAMYWYRQDPGQGLRLIYYSQIVNDFQKGDIAEGYSVSREKKESFPLTVTSAQKNPTAFYLCASSRAGAGSNQPQHFGDGTRLSIL.

At least ten counts were recorded for this clonotype. The genes are TRBV7-2 and TRBJ1-3; D unclear. The CDR3 loop spans 12 amino acids. The V end lost 4 bases, the J end lost 4 bases, and 5 bases lay between the germline ends. Germline V CDR1 and CDR2: SGHTA, FQGNSA. The CDR3 loop reads CASSSTGNTIYF. The DNA for the CDR3 is TGTGCCAGCAGCTCAACAGGAAACACCATATATTTT.

Comments on this clonotype: This could be a read error, since a much larger clone is one nucleotide away. The chain combines TRBV7-9 with TRBJ1-5, with 9 bases fitting TRBD1. The trim removed 2 bases at V and 0 bases at J, leaving 14 bases unmatched. The CDR3 contains 20 residues. CDR1 and CDR2 (germline): SEHNR, FQNEAQ (reference sequence). The CDR3 nucleotides read TGTGCCAGCAGCTTAAGAAAGGGGGGACAGGGTGGGTATAGCAATCAGCCCCAGCATTTT. This codes for CASSLRKGGQGGYSNQPQHF.

This clonotype was counted at least ten times. V gene TRBV7-2 combines with J gene TRBJ2-5; 10 nucleotides align to TRBD2. This CDR3 has 15 residues. The V and J ends lost 4 bases and 5 bases, in that order; junction bases with no gene match: 7. Germline V gene lookup returns CDR1 SGHTA and CDR2 FQGNSA. Here the CDR3 reads CASSSTPSGGETQYF. The CDR3 bases are TGTGCCAGCAGCTCAACCCCTAGCGGGGGCGAGACCCAGTACTTC. Full variable domain (missing parts from reference TRBV7-2 and TRBJ2-5): GAGVSQSPSNKVTEKGKDVELRCDPISGHTALYWYRQSLGQGLEFLIYFQGNSAPDKSGLPSDRFSAERTGGSVSTLTIQRTQQEDSAVYLCASSSTPSGGETQYFGPGTRLLVL.

CDR3 residues: CASSKGTVRTGNTIYF. The CDR3 nucleotides are TGTGCCAGTAGCAAAGGGACGGTGAGGACTGGAAACACCATATATTTT. J is TRBJ1-3 and V is TRBV19, with D maybe TRBD1 (5 bases). Germline CDR1 is LNHDA and CDR2 is SQIVND (reference sequence). The CDR3 consists of 16 residues. V was pared by 6 bases and J by 2 bases, with 17 bases between.

The table lists this clonotype with a few counts. The chain joins TRBV4-3 to TRBJ2-2; D uncertain. Trimming removed 0 bases at V and 1 base at J, with 12 bases between. Germline V lookup: CDR1 LGHNA, CDR2 YSLEER. The CDR3 consists of 17 residues. As DNA, the CDR3 is TGCGCCAGCAGCCAAGATTACCAAGGCGGGAACACCGGGGAGCTGTTTTTT. Protein: CASSQDYQGGNTGELFF.

This clonotype was seen ten or more times. This rearrangement joins TRBV7-8 to TRBJ1-6; D is ambiguous. The germline CDR1 and CDR2 sequences are SGHVS and FQNEAQ. V lost 1 base, J lost 9 bases, and 7 bases lay in between. The length of the CDR3 is 13 residues. The CDR3 region is CASSLDLGSPLHF. The CDR3 nucleotides are TGTGCCAGCAGCTTAGATCTGGGTTCACCCCTCCACTTT.

The chain combines TRBV7-6 with TRBJ2-5, with TRBD2 matching 10 bases. Germline-derived CDR1 and CDR2 are SGHVS and FNYEAQ. V was pared by 3 bases and J by 4 bases, with 8 bases of the junction left unmatched. CDR3 length equals 16 residues. The CDR3 region has the DNA TGTGCCAGCAGCTTGTATGCTAGCGGGAGAGGAGAGACCCAGTACTTC. Its translation: CASSLYASGRGETQYF. Full variable domain (remainder filled in from reference TRBV7-6 and TRBJ2-5): GAGVSQSPRYKVTKRGQDVALRCDPISGHVSLYWYRQALGQGPEFLTYFNYEAQQDKSGLPNDRFSAERPEGSISTLTIQRTEQRDSAMYRCASSLYASGRGETQYFGPGTRLLVL.

This chain uses TRBV7-2 with TRBJ2-2, with 9 nucleotides matching TRBD2. The germline V gene encodes CDR1 SGHTA and CDR2 FQGNSA. V lost 7 bases and J lost 4; bases outside the gene matches: 10. The CDR3 is 16 residues long. CDR3 region: CASKLSGTSSTGELFF. In nucleotides, the CDR3 is TGTGCCAGCAAGTTAAGCGGGACTAGCTCCACCGGGGAGCTGTTTTTT. The full variable domain, in which reference TRBV7-2 and TRBJ2-2 provide the parts outside the CDR3, is GAGVSQSPSNKVTEKGKDVELRCDPISGHTALYWYRQSLGQGLEFLIYFQGNSAPDKSGLPSDRFSAERTGGSVSTLTIQRTQQEDSAVYLCASKLSGTSSTGELFFGEGSRLTVL.

This chain uses TRBV24-1 with TRBJ2-1; TRBD2 aligns across 8 bases. Germline CDR1 reads KGHDR; CDR2 reads SFDVKD. This CDR3 spans 15 amino acids. V was clipped by 1 base and J by 4 bases; unmatched bases: 2. The CDR3 nucleotides are TGTGCCACCAGTGATTTCCGGGGGGGGTACAATGAGCAGTTCTTC. Translation: CATSDFRGGYNEQFF.

The chain recombines TRBV20-1 with TRBJ2-5; no firm D call. The CDR3 loop spans 13 amino acids. V was pared by 6 bases and J by 1 base, with 12 bases between. Germline V gene lookup returns CDR1 DFQATT and CDR2 SNEGSKA (reference sequence). CDR3 residues: CSAPAPGQETQYF. The CDR3 bases are TGCAGTGCGCCAGCCCCCGGCCAAGAGACCCAGTACTTC.

Remarks on this clonotype: Relative to the germline gene, one junction end is altered; a read error may explain this. The gene calls are TRBV10-3 and TRBJ2-7, with D perhaps matching TRBD1 (6 bases). CDR1 is ENHRY, CDR2 SYGVKD, per germline. This CDR3 spans 13 amino acids. The CDR3 spells CDIKSGENYEQYF. CDR3 in DNA: TGTGACATCAAGTCAGGGGAAAACTACGAGCAGTACTTC.

This clonotype was counted a few times. This chain links TRBV4-1 with TRBJ1-6; D gene ambiguous. Trimming cost V 6 bases and J 5 bases, with 11 bases left between them. The CDR3 totals 14 residues. Per the germline V gene, CDR1 is MGHRA and CDR2 is YSYEKL. The CDR3 region is CASRGLVDNSPLHF. In DNA, the CDR3 is TGCGCCAGCAGAGGATTAGTCGATAATTCACCCCTCCACTTT.

This clonotype was seen only a few times. The chain has TRBV5-1 and TRBJ2-6; D unclear. The CDR3 extends over 16 amino acids. V gave up 2 bases and J gave up 4 bases, with 13 bases separating them. CDR1 SGHRS and CDR2 YFSETQ come from the germline V gene. CDR3 amino acids: CASSFSPSDGANVLTF. In DNA, the CDR3 is TGCGCCAGCAGCTTTAGCCCCTCGGACGGGGCCAACGTCCTGACTTTC.

V gene TRBV4-1 combines with J gene TRBJ2-2, with D maybe TRBD1 (6 bases). V lost 3 bases, J lost 1 base, and 9 bases lay in between. The CDR3 consists of 15 residues. The germline V gene encodes CDR1 MGHRA and CDR2 YSYEKL. The CDR3 nucleotides are TGCGCCAGCAGCCAGTTACAGGGGAACACCGGGGAGCTGTTTTTT. This encodes CASSQLQGNTGELFF.

The rearrangement joins TRBV6-2 or TRBV6-3 to TRBJ2-2, with a possible D match to TRBD2 (5 bases). In germline, CDR1 is MNHEY, CDR2 SVGEGT. V was clipped by 2 bases and J by 4 bases, with 14 bases between them. The CDR3 contains 16 residues. CDR3 sequence reads: CASSYRHRGFTGELFF. For the CDR3, the DNA is TGTGCCAGCAGTTACCGCCACCGGGGTTTCACCGGGGAGCTGTTTTTT.

This chain joins TRBV28 and TRBJ1-2; TRBD1 agrees at 9 bases. The CDR3 consists of 16 residues. V dropped 1 base and J dropped 5; count of bases not matched to a gene: 8. Germline lookup yields CDR1 MDHEN and CDR2 SYDVKM. This chain's CDR3 is CASSLLQGQGPYGYTF. The DNA for the CDR3 is TGTGCCAGCAGTTTATTACAAGGACAGGGGCCATATGGCTACACCTTC.

This clonotype was recorded many times. The rearrangement links TRBV4-1 to TRBJ2-7; D perhaps matches TRBD1 (6 bases). V was pared by 6 bases and J by 1 base, with 19 bases between. The CDR3 totals 16 residues. Germline V CDR1 and CDR2: MGHRA, YSYEKL. CDR3 bases: TGCGCCAGCAGGCCGTATGAAGGGGGTACGTCCTACGAGCAGTACTTC. Its protein product is CASRPYEGGTSYEQYF.